This T cell receptor (beta chain) was recovered during a study of a mutant IDH1 vaccine in newly diagnosed glioma. Time point defined: week 23, last vaccination. Each dose delivered 300 ug of mutant IDH1 20-mer peptide subcutaneously with imiquimod. CDR3 length: 17 residues. Germline V gene data show CDR1 as MNHEY and CDR2 as SMNVEV (reference sequence). Germline trimming cut 6 bases from V and 5 bases from J; bases unmatched to any gene: 14. About this clone itself: The antigen is not known.

Profiling relied on immunoSEQ multiplex PCR, and the TCRdb table lists in-frame clones only, not all of them. The top ten hold approximately 0.8% of the sample, which has roughly 74,000 clones, approximately 85% seen once. The sample here was PBMCs, taken from a glioma patient whose treatment included an IDH1 peptide vaccine. This sequence joins TRBV27 and TRBJ2-7, with TRBD2 matching 12 bases. The sequence came from a woman aged 50 to 60 with glioma. The CDR3 protein is CASSSTSGRYLVHEQYF. The CDR3 nucleotides read TGTGCCAGCAGCTCGACTAGCGGGAGATACCTGGTTCACGAGCAGTACTTC.